The text below deals with one T cell receptor beta chain. The clone's antigen remains unknown. Per-base quality was not reported, and no clone a single base away is much larger than it. Other DNA sequences within the sample encode an identical CDR3. This sample is drawn from a study of shared clonotypes between healthy human individuals (dated by TCRdb to the early 2020s). In terms of the full investigation: The cohort included a few men and a couple of women between 18 and 49 years of age. Leukapheresis yielded between about 0.9 and 9.5 billion PBMCs per donor. To increase sequencing depth and limit assay-specific biases, different laboratories used diverse techniques to prepare libraries and sequence TCR repertoires. To estimate repertoire size and how much clonotype sharing occurs between individuals, the study deeply sequenced the blood TCR repertoires of five healthy adults. Per donor, three plates each were used for CD4 naive and CD4 memory, two for CD8 naive, and one for CD8 memory.

General findings and caveats noted by the study authors: Estimated clonotype richness was generally larger for naive than for memory subsets. Across several donors, 5% to 6% of naive CD4, approximately 4% of naive CD8, 2% to 2.5% of memory CD4, and around 0.4% of memory CD8 clonotypes were shared. Pairwise subsampling led to the expectation that sequencing depth would affect the degree of clonotype sharing among donors. Sampling was limited to blood, and TCR repertoires in tissue likely differ from TCR repertoires in blood. Because the study included a small number of donors, the genetic and exposure-history diversity represented was limited. Clonotypes shared by all four sorted-subset donors showed higher generation probabilities than non-shared clonotypes. Rarefaction of sorted-subset datasets indicated incomplete sequencing despite the large sequencing depth.

TCR CDR3 regions were amplified from genomic DNA by multiplex PCR using the deep immunoSEQ assay. For each cell subset, the extracted genomic DNA was distributed evenly across all wells of several immunoSEQ 96-well plates, and each plate served as one replicate. For sorted subsets, approximately 210 ng of genomic DNA, equivalent to 30,000 or so T cell genomes, went into each replicate PCR. The purified libraries were quantified using a Qubit 3.0 fluorometer, sized with a Bioanalyzer 2100, and then quantified again using the KAPA Library Quantification kit. Every immunoSEQ 96-well plate was sequenced on a dedicated single-read 150-cycle Illumina NextSeq 550 flow cell. The original pipeline was this. Because only junctional sequences without quality scores were contained in the immunoSEQ output, filtering matching that applied to full-length reads could not be performed. To assign V/J genes and CDR3, sequences were annotated against IMGT germline references using PyIR, a Python wrapper for IgBLAST v1.9. Reads with weak V/J assignments (E-value above 1e-6), missing CDR3, stop codons, out-of-frame junctions, or ambiguous translated residues were removed. A V3J clonotype was defined by an identical inferred V gene, J gene, and CDR3 amino acid sequence. The percentage overlap between two repertoires was calculated by dividing the number of shared unique clonotypes by the size of the smaller repertoire. RTK rarefaction, the Chao1 estimator, and Recon v2.1 estimates of unobserved clonotypes were used to assess repertoire richness. OLGA was used to compute generation probabilities for all TCRbeta clonotypes that the gDNA method yielded from four donors. Not all clones reach the TCRdb copy of this immuneACCESS table, which keeps in-frame sequences only. Checked studies attribute under half of the gap to unresolved V genes and leave the rest unexplained. From that table come the V and J calls and clone size; the DNA was used to work out D and trimming. The sample includes over 2 million clones, with 85% to 95% observed a single time. The ten top clones hold approximately 0.4% of the sample.

V loses 2 bases at its end and J loses 3 bases; junction bases beyond the gene matches: 2. CDR1 MGHRA and CDR2 YSYEKL were looked up in the germline V gene. The CDR3 spans 15 residues, from the cysteine through the phenylalanine. Just the 45-base CDR3 DNA is kept, in frame starting at base 1. Healthy HIV-negative adults with no recently reported acute infections or vaccinations were included as donors. Every donor was a Caucasian adult living in Nashville, Tennessee, USA. Magnetic negative selection was used to enrich CD4+ T cells, after which naive cells were positively selected on CD45RA and the negative fraction became the memory subset. Blood was collected by leukapheresis, and PBMCs were isolated by Ficoll-Histopaque density gradient centrifugation and then cryopreserved in liquid nitrogen vapor phase. Analytical flow cytometry was used to check the purity and quantity of each magnetically sorted T cell population. Genomic DNA was isolated from every sorted fraction and measured by UV absorbance on a Nanodrop 2000c.

Sequences were obtained from naive CD4+ T cells from PBMCs. This sample's cell subset or site label indicates: CD45RA+ positively selected. The chain joins TRBV4-1 to TRBJ2-1; 9 middle bases align to TRBD2. The sequence came from a man aged 18 to 29 in good health. Some clones in this sample may be carry-over from other donors' samples. This receptor has the CDR3 CASSQLAGSYNEQFF. The bases are TGCGCCAGCAGCCAACTAGCGGGGAGCTACAATGAGCAGTTCTTC.